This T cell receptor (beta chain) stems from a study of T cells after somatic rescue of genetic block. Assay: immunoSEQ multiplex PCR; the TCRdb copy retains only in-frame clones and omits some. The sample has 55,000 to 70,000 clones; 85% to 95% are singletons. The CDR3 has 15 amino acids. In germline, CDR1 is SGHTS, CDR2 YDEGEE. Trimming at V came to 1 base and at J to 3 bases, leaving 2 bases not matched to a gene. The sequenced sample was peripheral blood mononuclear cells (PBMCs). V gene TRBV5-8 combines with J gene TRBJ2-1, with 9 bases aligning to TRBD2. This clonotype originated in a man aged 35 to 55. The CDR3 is CASSLLAGVYNEQFF. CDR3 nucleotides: TGTGCCAGCAGCTTGTTAGCGGGAGTCTACAATGAGCAGTTCTTC.